This record covers a single T cell receptor beta chain. As processed by the authors: Reference gene primer amplification gave nucleated cell count estimates. Clones were read by immunoSEQ multiplex PCR, and TCRdb kept only the in-frame ones, dropping some. V and J calls and clone size are given by that table; D and trimming were obtained from the DNA. The data hold approximately 350,000 clones, with roughly nine tenths observed a single time. Unmatched junction bases numbered 5, after V lost 5 bases and J lost 2 bases. The CDR3 sequence is 14 residues long. Germline assignment: CDR1 SGHTA and CDR2 FQGNSA. These data belong to a study of blood T cell repertoires in COVID-19. About the research overall: Sites across the United States, Italy and Spain contributed samples from acute and convalescent COVID-19. Nucleic acid was either cDNA or gDNA, and it came from T cells, B-cell-depleted T cells, or PBMCs.

The receptor comes from a woman aged 30 to 39 with COVID-19, enrolled during active disease. Source material: peripheral blood. This chain joins TRBV7-2 and TRBJ1-2; 7 bases are shared with TRBD1. CDR3 sequence reads: CASSPQTGNYGYTF. CDR3 DNA: TGTGCCAGCAGCCCCCAGACAGGGAACTATGGCTACACCTTC.